These 5 T cell receptor beta chains share one sample of origin, sequenced in a study of early T cells in non-severe SARS-CoV-2 infection. TCRdb passed the 5' RACE reads through MiXCR, listing each CDR3 protein once. Of roughly 70,000 distinct CDR3 sequences listed, roughly an eighth were seen once; the top ten hold approximately 4.7%. The sample consisted of whole blood. Receptor source: an adult who was a healthcare worker with PCR-confirmed SARS-CoV-2 infection or an uninfected control (not recorded which).

The chain is built from TRBV5-1 and TRBJ1-4, with 7 bases that match TRBD1. V was pared by 0 bases and J by 8 bases, with 7 bases of the junction left unmatched. The germline gives CDR1 SGHRS, CDR2 YFSETQ. The CDR3 loop spans 15 amino acids. CDR3 protein: CASSLGDSGGEKLFF. The CDR3 DNA is TGCGCCAGCAGCTTGGGGGACAGCGGTGGCGAAAAACTGTTTTTT. Combining the CDR3 with reference TRBV5-1 and TRBJ1-4 gives the whole variable domain KAGVTQTPRYLIKTRGQQVTLSCSPISGHRSVSWYQQTPGQGLQFLFEYFSETQRNKGNFPGRFSGRQFSNSRSEMNVSTLELGDSALYLCASSLGDSGGEKLFFGSGTQLSVL.

This clonotype was seen many times. V usage is TRBV14 and J usage is TRBJ2-5; D might be TRBD2 (5 bases). V was shortened by 3 bases and J by 7 bases, with 6 bases between the two germline ends. The germline CDR1 and CDR2 sequences are SGHDN and FVKESK. The CDR3 spans 11 residues. CDR3 loop: CASSHGGTQYF. CDR3 sequence (DNA): TGTGCCAGCAGCCACGGAGGGACCCAGTACTTC.

The chain is built from TRBV2 and TRBJ1-1; possibly TRBD1 for D (5 bases). Germline V gene sequence: CDR1 SNHLY, CDR2 FYNNEI. The ends were cut back, 8 bases at V and 3 bases at J, with 10 bases in the middle. The CDR3 sequence is 12 residues long. In DNA form, the CDR3 reads TGTGCCAGCTACGACAGCCACACTGAAGCTTTCTTT. It is translated as CASYDSHTEAFF.

This clonotype was seen at least ten times. The rearrangement uses TRBV6-6 and TRBJ2-3, with TRBD2 matching over 7 bases. Germline trimming cut 0 bases from V and 0 bases from J; bases unmatched to any gene: 0. The CDR3 runs to 15 residues. Germline V gives CDR1 MNHNY, CDR2 SVGAGI (reference sequence). The CDR3 loop is CASSYSSGSTDTQYF. DNA for the CDR3: TGTGCCAGCAGTTACTCTAGCGGGAGCACAGATACGCAGTATTTT.

This clonotype has ten or more counts. The V gene is TRBV7-9, the J gene TRBJ2-7; 8 nucleotides align to TRBD2. There are 14 residues in the CDR3. From germline, CDR1 is SEHNR and CDR2 FQNEAQ (reference sequence). The trim removed 3 bases at V and 5 bases at J, leaving 6 bases unmatched. As DNA, the CDR3 is TGTGCCAGCAGCTTTAGCGGGAAATCGGACGAGCAGTACTTC. Protein sequence: CASSFSGKSDEQYF.